What follows describes a single T cell receptor beta chain. Germline-derived CDR1 and CDR2 are LNHDA and SQIVND (reference sequence). The CDR3 loop spans 14 amino acids. V lost 3 bases to trimming and J lost 0 bases, with 8 bases between them. This sample is drawn from a study of T cell responses to AZD1222 COVID-19 vaccine. Profiled with immunoSEQ multiplex PCR; TCRdb holds only in-frame clones, not every one. The sample includes more than 100,000 clones, 90% of them seen just once. The chain recombines TRBV19 with TRBJ1-1, with D unresolved. The specimen was peripheral blood, collected on day 0 of AZD1222 vaccination. The TCR originated in an adult in good health. CDR3 loop: CASSMRPLNTEAFF. DNA of the CDR3: TGTGCCAGTAGTATGCGGCCGCTGAACACTGAAGCTTTCTTT. Using reference TRBV19 and TRBJ1-1 for the parts outside the CDR3, the full variable domain is DGGITQSPKYLFRKEGQNVTLSCEQNLNHDAMYWYRQDPGQGLRLIYYSQIVNDFQKGDIAEGYSVSREKKESFPLTVTSAQKNPTAFYLCASSMRPLNTEAFFGQGTRLTVV.